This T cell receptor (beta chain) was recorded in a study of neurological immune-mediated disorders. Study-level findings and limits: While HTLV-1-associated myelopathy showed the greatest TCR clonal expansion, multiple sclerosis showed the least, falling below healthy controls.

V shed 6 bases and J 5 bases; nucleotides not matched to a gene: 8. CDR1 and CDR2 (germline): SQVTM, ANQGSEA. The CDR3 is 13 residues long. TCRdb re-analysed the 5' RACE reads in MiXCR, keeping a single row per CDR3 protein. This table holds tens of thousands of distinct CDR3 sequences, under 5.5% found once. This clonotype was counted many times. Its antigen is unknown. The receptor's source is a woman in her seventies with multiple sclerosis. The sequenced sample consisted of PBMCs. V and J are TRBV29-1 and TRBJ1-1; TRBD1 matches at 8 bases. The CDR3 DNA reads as TGCAGCGTGTCCCAGGGGGCGGATACTGAAGCTTTCTTT. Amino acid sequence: CSVSQGADTEAFF.